The clone carrying this TCR beta chain was found once. As yet, its antigen is unknown. The sample is drawn from a study of response to subunit inactivated influenza vaccine. The germline V gene has CDR1 SGHTA and CDR2 FQGTGA. J was trimmed by 5 bases and V by 2 bases; bases with no gene match: 4. This CDR3 region has 15 residues. Points from the study as a whole: Authors suggested each seasonal influenza vaccination recruits few new T cells.

TCRdb processed the RT-PCR reads anew with MiXCR; each CDR3 protein has one entry. The repertoire consists of 590,000 or so distinct CDR3 sequences, with approximately 14% occurring once and the leading ten covering 7.6%. The TCR originated in a man between 50 and 59 years old who received an inactivated influenza vaccine. Sequences were derived from PBMCs from blood, sampled approximately 15 days before vaccination. This chain links TRBV7-3 with TRBJ2-2, with 8 bases aligning to TRBD1. CDR3 DNA sequence: TGTGCCAGCAGCTTACAGGGGGCGTTGACCGGGGAGCTGTTTTTT. The encoded protein is CASSLQGALTGELFF.